Each of the 5 T cell receptor beta chains below was sequenced from the same sample in a study of cytotoxic CD8 clonotypes in ibrutinib-treated CLL. TCRdb's copy holds only in-frame clones and misses some; the assay was immunoSEQ multiplex PCR. The table includes approximately 84,000 clones, more than 75% detected once. The sequencing here drew on PBMCs, taken after 12 months of ibrutinib treatment. The receptors shown here come from a human donor with chronic lymphocytic leukemia.

The chain has TRBV4-1 and TRBJ2-4; D possibly corresponds to TRBD1 (5 bases). The CDR3 loop spans 15 amino acids. V lost 1 base to trimming and J lost 3 bases, with 10 bases between them. CDR1 and CDR2 from the germline V gene are MGHRA and YSYEKL. This CDR3 is CASSQGWGSKNIQYF. CDR3 coding DNA: TGCGCCAGCAGCCAAGGTTGGGGCAGCAAAAACATTCAGTACTTC.

The V call is TRBV28, the J call TRBJ2-7; the match to TRBD1 covers 10 bases. CDR1 MDHEN and CDR2 SYDVKM come from the germline V gene. The CDR3 has 13 residues. Trimming removed 5 bases from V and 10 bases from J; junction bases left unmatched: 8. The DNA of the CDR3 is TGTGCCAGCAGTACGGGACAGGGGACACTCCAGTACTTC. As protein: CASSTGQGTLQYF.

The gene calls are TRBV23-1 and TRBJ1-2, with D unclear. TRBV23-1 is filed as an ORF, its function uncertain. This CDR3 spans 15 amino acids. Trimming shortened V by 10 bases and J by 1 base, and 19 bases separated the two germline ends. This CDR3 reads CATPGSQEGNYGYTF. Here the CDR3 DNA reads TGCGCCACCCCTGGCTCCCAGGAGGGTAACTATGGCTACACCTTC.

The chain is built from TRBV11-3 and TRBJ2-1; 7 bases map to TRBD2. J lost 5 bases, V lost 4 bases, and 5 bases had no gene match. Germline lookup yields CDR1 SGHNT and CDR2 YENEEA. This CDR3 spans 14 amino acids. CDR3 loop: CASSSSGVHNEQFF. The CDR3, as DNA: TGTGCCAGCAGCTCTAGCGGCGTGCACAATGAGCAGTTCTTC.

On this clone itself: A junction end diverges from the germline sequence, so it may reflect a read error. This sequence joins TRBV5-1 and TRBJ1-1; TRBD1 agrees at 10 bases. The germline CDR1 and CDR2 sequences are SGHRS and YFSETQ. This CDR3 has 14 residues. CDR3 nucleotides: TGCGCCAGCAGCTCCGATGCCGGGACAGGGGCCCTCAACTTT. It translates to CASSSDAGTGALNF.